The T cell receptor (beta chain) under discussion was sequenced for a study of blood T cell repertoires in COVID-19 (dated by TCRdb to 2019 to 2021). For the wider study: The collaborator samples originated in the United States, Italy and Spain and spanned the acute and convalescent phases of COVID-19. The material from the prospective study consisted of cDNA or gDNA derived from T cells, B-cell-depleted T cells, or PBMCs. Deeply sampled blood TCRbeta repertoires from subjects exposed to, actively infected with, or recovered from COVID-19 were included in the dataset. A freely available public database, intended as a resource for researchers studying the immune response to SARS-CoV-2, is where the repertoires were released. Samples were obtained from the ongoing ImmuneRACE study (first 160 participants) and from about 1,300 subjects provided by 6 global collaborators. Sample metadata almost always included a de-identified subject ID, COVID-19 status, age in years and sex. Where HLA class I and class II types were available, the types were taken from metadata supplied by the sample provider, not from assay-based typing.

The immunoSEQ Assay, a bias-controlled multiplex PCR, was used to amplify TCRbeta CDR3 regions from genomic DNA. From the authors' description of their analysis: The number of nucleated cells in each sample was estimated by amplification of reference gene primers within the assay. To quantify the absolute abundance of each unique TCRbeta CDR3 rearrangement, sequence reads were collapsed and filtered. Productive Simpson clonality was computed per sample as the square root of Simpson's diversity index over productive rearrangements. TCRdb mirrors the immuneACCESS table, restricted to in-frame sequences. Some clones are absent from its copies; in checked studies, under half trace to an unresolved V gene, and the reason for the others is unknown. For V, J and clone size, that table is used; D and trimming come from the DNA. This sample comprises about 250,000 clones, around 83% of them detected only once. Clones ranked in the top ten supply roughly 1.4% of the sample.

V ends up 4 bases short and J 7 bases short, with an unmatched junction base count of 6. From cysteine to phenylalanine, the CDR3 is 16 amino acids long. The retained sequence is limited to the CDR3, 48 bases, with the frame set at the first base. Reading the germline V gene gives CDR1 MGHDK and CDR2 SYGVNS. Paper-wide results and their limitations: The amount of clinical and demographic metadata varied by source and participant and was provided uncurated.

About this clone itself: Its specific antigen is unknown. No base quality information exists; no much larger clone differs at one position.

A second Seattle source provided samples from volunteer blood donors who had recovered from COVID-19. Collaborating institutions collected whole blood in K2EDTA tubes following their own protocols. For TCRbeta analysis, collaborators shipped samples in one of three forms: frozen whole blood, isolated PBMCs, or DNA extracted from either of those sample types. Rearrangement joined TRBV25-1 to TRBJ1-6; TRBD1 lines up with 11 middle nucleotides. The sample taken for sequencing was peripheral blood. The clonotype comes from a woman aged 40 to 50 who had recovered from COVID-19. The CDR3 sequence is CASSVGTGGWNSPLHF. The DNA sequence is given as TGTGCCAGCAGTGTGGGGACAGGGGGATGGAATTCACCCCTCCACTTT.